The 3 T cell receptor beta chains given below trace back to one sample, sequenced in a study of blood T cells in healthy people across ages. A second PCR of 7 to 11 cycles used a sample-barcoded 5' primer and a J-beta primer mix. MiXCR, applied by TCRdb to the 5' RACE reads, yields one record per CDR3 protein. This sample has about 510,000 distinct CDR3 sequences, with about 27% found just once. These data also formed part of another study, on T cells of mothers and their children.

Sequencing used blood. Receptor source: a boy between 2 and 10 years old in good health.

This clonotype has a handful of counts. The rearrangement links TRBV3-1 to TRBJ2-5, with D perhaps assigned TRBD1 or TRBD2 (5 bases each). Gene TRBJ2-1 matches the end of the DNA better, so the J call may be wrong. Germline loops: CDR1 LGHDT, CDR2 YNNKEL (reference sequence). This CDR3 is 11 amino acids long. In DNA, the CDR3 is TGTGCCAGCAGCGTCCGGGGCGAGCAGTTCTTC. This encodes CASSVRGEQFF.

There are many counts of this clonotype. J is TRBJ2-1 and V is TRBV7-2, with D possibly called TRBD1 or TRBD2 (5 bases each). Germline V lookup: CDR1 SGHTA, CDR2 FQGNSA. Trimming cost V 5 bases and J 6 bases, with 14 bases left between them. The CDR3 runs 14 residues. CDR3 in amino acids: CASSEALGANEQFF. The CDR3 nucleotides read TGTGCCAGCAGCGAAGCTCTCGGGGCCAATGAGCAGTTCTTC.

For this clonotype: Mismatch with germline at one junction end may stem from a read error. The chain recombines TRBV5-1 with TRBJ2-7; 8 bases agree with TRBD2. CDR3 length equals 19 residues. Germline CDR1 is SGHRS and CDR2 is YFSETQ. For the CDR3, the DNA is TGCGCCAGCGGCTTACGGTCCCCGACAGAGCGGGGGCTCCCCTACGAGCAGTACTTC. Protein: CASGLRSPTERGLPYEQYF. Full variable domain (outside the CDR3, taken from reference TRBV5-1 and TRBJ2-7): KAGVTQTPRYLIKTRGQQVTLSCSPISGHRSVSWYQQTPGQGLQFLFEYFSETQRNKGNFPGRFSGRQFSNSRSEMNVSTLELGDSALYLCASGLRSPTERGLPYEQYFGPGTRLTVT.